Listed here are 11 T cell receptor beta chains from one sample, sequenced in a study of blood T cell repertoires in COVID-19. TCRdb keeps only in-frame clones here, not all; method: immunoSEQ multiplex PCR. Of 310,000 or so clones detected, around 87% appear once; the ten largest clones hold 1%. The sequencing input was peripheral blood. These TCRs come from a man in his fifties or sixties with active or convalescent COVID-19.

This chain uses TRBV6-2 or TRBV6-3 with TRBJ2-1; D is perhaps TRBD2 (5 bases). Germline CDR1 reads MNHEY; CDR2 reads SVGEGT. The CDR3 loop spans 12 amino acids. Trimming pared 5 bases from V and 5 bases from J, leaving 7 bases between. The CDR3 coding sequence is TGTGCCAGCAGTAAGCGGCACAATGAGCAGTTCTTC. Translating gives CASSKRHNEQFF.

The chain couples TRBV7-2 to TRBJ2-5; 8 positions agree with TRBD2. The V gene end was trimmed by 3 bases and the J gene end by 3 bases; junction bases not matched to a gene: 3. Germline loops: CDR1 SGHTA, CDR2 FQGNSA. The CDR3 totals 14 residues. The CDR3 spells CASSFGGAEETQYF. In DNA, the CDR3 is TGTGCCAGCAGCTTCGGGGGGGCGGAAGAGACCCAGTACTTC.

This clone was seen just once. This sequence joins TRBV4-2 and TRBJ1-4; D uncertain. From germline, CDR1 is LGHNA and CDR2 YNFKEQ. The CDR3 has 13 amino acids. V lost 4 bases to trimming and J lost 4 bases, with 7 bases between them. The CDR3 here is CASSRIVNEKLFF. In nucleotides, the CDR3 is TGTGCCAGCAGCCGAATAGTTAATGAAAAACTGTTTTTT.

CDR3 bases: TGTGCCAGCAGCTCGGACAGGAGCGAGCAGTACTTC. It translates to CASSSDRSEQYF. This chain uses TRBV7-2 with TRBJ2-7; 7 bases agree with TRBD1. Losses at the gene ends were 4 bases for V and 6 bases for J; bases not matched to a gene: 3. Germline V gene sequence: CDR1 SGHTA, CDR2 FQGNSA. The CDR3 is 12 amino acids.

The CDR3 region has the DNA TGTGCCAGCAGTTCTGAGAGGCACACTGAAGCTTTCTTT. This sequence encodes CASSSERHTEAFF. The gene calls are TRBV6-6 and TRBJ1-1; D gene uncertain. The CDR3 covers 13 residues. Germline CDR1 is MNHNY and CDR2 is SVGAGI (reference sequence). Trimming stripped 4 bases from V and 3 bases from J, with 9 bases between.

This clone occurred a few times. The rearrangement uses TRBV5-8 and TRBJ2-1; 8 bases are shared with TRBD1. The length of the CDR3 is 16 residues. J gave up 6 bases and V 4 bases, and 12 bases lay outside the gene matches. Germline lookup yields CDR1 SGHTS and CDR2 YDEGEE. CDR3 DNA sequence: TGTGCCAGCAGCCCGTTTGGACAGGGTAGAAGCAATGAGCAGTTCTTC. Translating it yields CASSPFGQGRSNEQFF.

As concerns this clone: The same CDR3 can be traced to other DNA sequences in this sample. The V gene is TRBV9, the J gene TRBJ1-5; a possible D gene is TRBD1 (6 bases). Looked up from germline, CDR1 is SGDLS and CDR2 is YYNGEE. The V end was cut by 2 bases, the J end by 0 bases, with 9 bases between. The CDR3 contains 15 residues. The CDR3 region is CASSVTGNSNQPQHF. In nucleotides, the CDR3 is TGTGCCAGCAGCGTTACAGGGAATAGCAATCAGCCCCAGCATTTT.

The V and J genes are TRBV5-1 and TRBJ2-3, with D hard to call. This CDR3 has 15 amino acids. CDR1 and CDR2 (germline): SGHRS, YFSETQ. Trimming pared 2 bases from V and 2 bases from J, leaving 12 bases between. The CDR3 here is CASSFGSASTDTQYF. In nucleotides, the CDR3 is TGCGCCAGCAGCTTTGGCTCCGCCTCCACAGATACGCAGTATTTT. Full variable domain (rest looked up from reference TRBV5-1 and TRBJ2-3): KAGVTQTPRYLIKTRGQQVTLSCSPISGHRSVSWYQQTPGQGLQFLFEYFSETQRNKGNFPGRFSGRQFSNSRSEMNVSTLELGDSALYLCASSFGSASTDTQYFGPGTRLTVL.

This clone was picked up one time. The chain couples TRBV11-2 to TRBJ1-2; 9 bases line up with TRBD1. The CDR3 extends over 14 amino acids. Germline CDR1 reads SGHAT; CDR2 reads FQNNGV. V dropped 3 bases and J dropped 2; count of bases not matched to a gene: 1. The CDR3 here is CASSLGQGNYGYTF. Written as DNA, the CDR3 is TGTGCCAGCAGCTTGGGACAGGGAAACTATGGCTACACCTTC.

In DNA form, the CDR3 reads TGCGCCAGCAGCTCTTCGTTAATATGGGGGGTATATAATTCACCCCTCCACTTT. This sequence encodes CASSSSLIWGVYNSPLHF. The chain uses TRBV5-1 and TRBJ1-6; D possibly corresponds to TRBD1 (5 bases). This CDR3 region has 18 residues. V gave up 3 bases and J gave up 4 bases, with 20 bases separating them. The germline CDR1 and CDR2 sequences are SGHRS and YFSETQ.

The genes are TRBV19 and TRBJ2-2; no definite D call. The V end lost 10 bases, the J end lost 0 bases, and 12 bases lay between the germline ends. The length of the CDR3 is 14 residues. The germline V gene encodes CDR1 LNHDA and CDR2 SQIVND (reference sequence). DNA of the CDR3: TGTGCCACCAGAATAACAACGAACACCGGGGAGCTGTTTTTT. Its protein product is CATRITTNTGELFF.